This TCR beta chain was recorded in a study of Graves' ophthalmopathy and Graves' hyperthyroidism. RNA transcripts served as template for amplifying TCR beta CDR3 sequences. In the first round, RT-PCR was carried out with HTBI primers, and a multiplex PCR formed the second round. TCRdb redid the calling of the multiplex PCR reads with MiXCR, one entry per CDR3 protein. The sample shows some 200,000 distinct CDR3 sequences, around 30% of them seen only once. In regard to this clonotype: At one end, the junction sequence differs from germline, possibly due to a read error.

The material sequenced was peripheral blood. This TCR was sampled from a man aged 45-60 years with Graves' ophthalmopathy.

CDR3 DNA sequence: TGTGCCAGCAGCATAGAGGGACTAGCCAAATACGAGCAGTACTTC. This sequence encodes CASSIEGLAKYEQYF. The chain combines TRBV11-2 with TRBJ2-7; 9 bases match TRBD2. Germline CDR1 is SGHAT and CDR2 is FQNNGV. This CDR3 is 15 amino acids long.